Shown below are 24 T cell receptor beta chains from a single sample sequenced in a study of blood T cell repertoires in COVID-19. The data were produced by immunoSEQ multiplex PCR, yet TCRdb's version contains in-frame clones alone and is incomplete. The sample holds some 240,000 clones, around 83% seen once. The sequencing input was peripheral blood. All receptors come from a woman in her 70s with COVID-19, enrolled during active disease.

V and J are TRBV3-1 (or the pseudogene TRBV3-2) and TRBJ1-2; 7 bases map to TRBD1. Germline CDR1 is LGHDT and CDR2 is YNNKEL (reference sequence). This CDR3 has 14 residues. V shed 1 base and J 4 bases; nucleotides not matched to a gene: 3. This chain's CDR3 is CASSQAEGAYGYTF. The CDR3 region has the DNA TGTGCCAGCAGCCAAGCCGAGGGGGCCTATGGCTACACCTTC.

This chain links TRBV24-1 with TRBJ2-1, with 11 bases lining up with TRBD2. Unmatched junction bases numbered 11, after V lost 4 bases and J lost 10 bases. Germline values: CDR1 KGHDR, CDR2 SFDVKD. The CDR3 is 16 residues long. CDR3 in amino acids: CATSDASLAGVGEQFF. The CDR3 coding sequence is TGTGCCACCAGTGACGCCTCACTAGCGGGAGTGGGGGAGCAGTTCTTC.

This clone was found once. The V call is TRBV30, the J call TRBJ1-3; possible D gene TRBD1, 5 bases. V lost 3 bases and J lost 0, with 12 bases in between. Germline V gives CDR1 GTSNPN, CDR2 SVGIG (reference sequence). This CDR3 spans 15 amino acids. The CDR3 nucleotides are TGTGCCTGGAGCCGGGACTCCCTCTCTGGAAACACCATATATTTT. Its protein is CAWSRDSLSGNTIYF.

The V call is TRBV19, the J call TRBJ2-1, with TRBD2 matching over 9 bases. The CDR3 has 14 amino acids. V was clipped by 4 bases and J by 5 bases; unmatched bases: 3. Germline V lookup: CDR1 LNHDA, CDR2 SQIVND (reference sequence). The CDR3 loop is CASSSLAGHNEQFF. The CDR3 DNA follows: TGTGCCAGTAGTAGTCTAGCGGGACACAATGAGCAGTTCTTC.

The chain is built from TRBV29-1 and TRBJ1-1, with D perhaps matching TRBD1 (6 bases). There are 13 residues in the CDR3. Germline lookup yields CDR1 SQVTM and CDR2 ANQGSEA. With 6 bases removed from V and 5 bases from J, the gap between germline ends came to 16 bases. CDR3 nucleotide sequence: TGCAGCGTCGTTCGAGGGGGAAGTACTGAAGCTTTCTTT. This encodes CSVVRGGSTEAFF.

This clone was counted only a few times. The V and J genes are TRBV5-6 and TRBJ2-1; 7 bases match TRBD1. The CDR3 is 16 amino acids. Germline values: CDR1 SGHDT, CDR2 YYEEEE. Germline trimming cut 2 bases from V and 8 bases from J; bases unmatched to any gene: 13. CDR3 protein: CASSFIVRQGLDEQFF. The CDR3 DNA sequence: TGTGCCAGCAGCTTTATAGTGAGACAGGGTTTGGATGAGCAGTTCTTC.

The chain combines TRBV14 with TRBJ2-2; D is ambiguous. Trimming stripped 3 bases from V and 4 bases from J, with 9 bases between. CDR1 is SGHDN, CDR2 FVKESK, per germline. The CDR3 covers 14 residues. The CDR3: CASSQQVFTGELFF. The CDR3 DNA follows: TGTGCCAGCAGCCAGCAGGTTTTCACCGGGGAGCTGTTTTTT.

CDR3 coding DNA: TGTGCCAGCAGCTCCGGGACTAGCGGACGCACAGATACGCAGTATTTT. It is translated as CASSSGTSGRTDTQYF. V gene TRBV11-2 combines with J gene TRBJ2-3; 11 positions match TRBD2. Germline assignment: CDR1 SGHAT and CDR2 FQNNGV. V trimming: 4 bases; J trimming: 1 base; junction bases outside the gene matches: 4. The CDR3 spans 16 residues.

V is TRBV5-1 and J is TRBJ2-7; 9 bases match TRBD1. There are 14 residues in the CDR3. V gave up 1 base and J gave up 7 bases; unmatched junction bases: 6. The germline CDR1 and CDR2 sequences are SGHRS and YFSETQ. As DNA, the CDR3 is TGCGCCAGCAGCTTGACGGGACAGGGATTAGAGCAGTACTTC. Amino acids: CASSLTGQGLEQYF.

The chain joins TRBV28 to TRBJ1-1; D is possibly TRBD1 (5 bases). Trimming pared 8 bases from V and 1 base from J, leaving 14 bases between. CDR1 and CDR2 (germline): MDHEN, SYDVKM. This CDR3 region has 14 residues. CDR3 sequence: CASGSQGTNTEAFF. The DNA for the CDR3 is TGTGCCAGCGGGTCCCAGGGCACGAACACTGAAGCTTTCTTT.

The CDR3 region is CASSLLTGSTHSPLHF. The DNA of the CDR3 is TGTGCCAGCAGCTTGTTGACAGGCTCTACGCATTCACCCCTCCACTTT. This chain uses TRBV5-5 with TRBJ1-6, with a weak D call TRBD1 (6 bases). Germline CDR1 and CDR2: SGHKS and YYEKEE (reference sequence). This CDR3 is built from 16 residues. Trimming pared 1 base from V and 8 bases from J, leaving 16 bases between.

This rearrangement joins TRBV4-2 to TRBJ2-1; 11 nucleotides agree with TRBD2. The CDR3 loop spans 16 amino acids. Germline-derived CDR1 and CDR2 are LGHNA and YNFKEQ. V lost 0 bases to trimming and J lost 8 bases; unmatched junction nucleotides: 6. The CDR3 region is CASSQDFSGRAYEQFF. The CDR3 nucleotides are TGTGCCAGCAGCCAAGATTTTAGCGGGAGGGCGTATGAGCAGTTCTTC.

The CDR3 here is CASSLWAGFHYEQYF. CDR3 bases: TGTGCCAGCAGTTTATGGGCAGGGTTCCACTACGAGCAGTACTTC. This rearrangement joins TRBV27 to TRBJ2-7, with a tentative D call TRBD1 (5 bases). This CDR3 is built from 15 residues. The V gene lost 1 base and the J gene lost 3 bases, with 13 bases spanning the gap. Germline values: CDR1 MNHEY, CDR2 SMNVEV (reference sequence).

This CDR3 reads CASSSRYEQYF. The CDR3 nucleotides are TGTGCCAGCAGTAGTAGATACGAGCAGTACTTC. The chain recombines TRBV28 with TRBJ2-7; D ambiguous. Between the trimmed V and J ends, which lost 5 bases and 4 bases, there was a span of 6 bases. The CDR3 sequence is 11 residues long. Germline values: CDR1 MDHEN, CDR2 SYDVKM.

The chain combines TRBV7-2 with TRBJ2-1; 13 nucleotides agree with TRBD2. The CDR3 is 16 residues long. In germline, CDR1 is SGHTA, CDR2 FQGNSA. V lost 6 bases, J lost 7 bases, and 9 bases stayed unmatched. The CDR3 region is CASSFTGTSGTNEQFF. CDR3 DNA: TGTGCCAGCAGTTTTACCGGGACTAGCGGGACGAATGAGCAGTTCTTC.

V is TRBV7-8 and J is TRBJ1-2, with a tentative D call TRBD1 (5 bases). The CDR3 has 15 residues. Deletions cut 2 bases from V and 3 bases from J, with 13 bases between. Germline assignment: CDR1 SGHVS and CDR2 FQNEAQ. CDR3 loop: CASSLSQGGDYGYTF. CDR3 coding DNA: TGTGCCAGCAGCTTAAGCCAGGGAGGGGACTATGGCTACACCTTC.

This clone was counted many times. The chain links TRBV20-1 to TRBJ2-7; D is unresolved. The CDR3 runs 11 residues. The V end lost 7 bases, the J end lost 3 bases, and 10 bases lay between the germline ends. The germline V gene encodes CDR1 DFQATT and CDR2 SNEGSKA (reference sequence). For the CDR3, the DNA is TGCAGTGAGTCAGCAGGCTACGAGCAGTACTTC. This codes for CSESAGYEQYF.

V usage is TRBV27 and J usage is TRBJ2-1; 16 nucleotides line up with TRBD2. V lost 8 bases to trimming and J lost 2 bases; unmatched junction nucleotides: 9. The V gene's germline CDR1 is MNHEY and CDR2 SMNVEV (reference sequence). The CDR3 has 18 amino acids. CDR3 DNA: TGTGCCAGCCTGGGACTAGCGGGAGGGCAGGTGGCCTACAATGAGCAGTTCTTC. It specifies CASLGLAGGQVAYNEQFF.

The CDR3 nucleotides read TGTGCCAGCAGCAAGAGTCCTCCCACTGAAGCTTTCTTT. Amino acid sequence: CASSKSPPTEAFF. V usage is TRBV12-3 or TRBV12-4 and J usage is TRBJ1-1; D remains ambiguous. V was clipped by 6 bases and J by 4 bases, with 12 bases between them. The CDR3 covers 13 residues.

This sequence joins TRBV24-1 and TRBJ1-1, with a tentative D call TRBD1 (6 bases). The CDR3 consists of 13 residues. Germline assignment: CDR1 KGHDR and CDR2 SFDVKD. V shed 7 bases and J shed 5 bases, with 13 bases lying between them. CDR3 in amino acids: CATSDNRETEAFF. CDR3 coding DNA: TGTGCCACCAGCGATAACAGGGAAACTGAAGCTTTCTTT.

The chain uses TRBV5-1 and TRBJ1-1; TRBD1 aligns across 8 bases. The CDR3 has 14 residues. Germline CDR1 reads SGHRS; CDR2 reads YFSETQ. V lost 3 bases and J lost 4; bases outside the gene matches: 5. CDR3 residues: CASSSGQGPTEAFF. Here the CDR3 DNA reads TGCGCCAGCAGCTCAGGACAGGGCCCCACTGAAGCTTTCTTT.

The J gene is TRBJ1-1, the V gene TRBV5-1; TRBD1 matches 10 bases. The CDR3 sequence is 14 residues long. Germline lookup yields CDR1 SGHRS and CDR2 YFSETQ. V was pared by 3 bases and J by 4 bases, with 3 bases of the junction left unmatched. The CDR3 region is CASSWGQGSTEAFF. The CDR3 DNA is TGCGCCAGCAGCTGGGGACAGGGGAGCACTGAAGCTTTCTTT.

This clone showed up just a few times. V is TRBV28 and J is TRBJ2-1; 7 bases fit TRBD2. The CDR3 has 17 amino acids. V gave up 5 bases and J gave up 0 bases; unmatched junction bases: 10. Looked up from germline, CDR1 is MDHEN and CDR2 is SYDVKM. The CDR3 DNA follows: TGTGCCAGCAGTCCCCTAACTAGCGTTCGCTCCTACAATGAGCAGTTCTTC. Protein sequence: CASSPLTSVRSYNEQFF.

V and J are TRBV7-9 and TRBJ1-1; 7 positions agree with TRBD1. The length of the CDR3 is 14 residues. Unmatched junction bases numbered 6, after V lost 7 bases and J lost 1 base. The V gene's germline CDR1 is SEHNR and CDR2 FQNEAQ (reference sequence). DNA for the CDR3: TGTGCCAGCACCGAACAGGGGCCGAACACTGAAGCTTTCTTT. Translation gives CASTEQGPNTEAFF.